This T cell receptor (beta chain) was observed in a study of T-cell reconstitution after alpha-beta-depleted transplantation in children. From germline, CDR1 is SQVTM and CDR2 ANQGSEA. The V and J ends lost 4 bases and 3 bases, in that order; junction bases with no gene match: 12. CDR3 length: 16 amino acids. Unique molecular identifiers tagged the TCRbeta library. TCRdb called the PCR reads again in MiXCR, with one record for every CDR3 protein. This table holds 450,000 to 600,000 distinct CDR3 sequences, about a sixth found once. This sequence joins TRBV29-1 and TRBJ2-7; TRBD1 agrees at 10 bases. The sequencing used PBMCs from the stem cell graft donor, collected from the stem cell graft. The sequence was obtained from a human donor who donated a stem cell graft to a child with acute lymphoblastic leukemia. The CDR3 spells CSVADKDRGPLYEQYF. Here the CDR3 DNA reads TGCAGCGTTGCCGATAAAGACAGGGGGCCTCTCTACGAGCAGTACTTC.